These 23 T cell receptor beta chains came from one sample sequenced in a study of shared clonotypes between healthy human individuals. Data came from immunoSEQ multiplex PCR; TCRdb stores just in-frame clones and leaves some out. The sample consists of about 2.4 million clones, under 95% of them appearing once. The sample comprised naive CD4+ T cells from PBMCs. Stated subset: CD45RA+ positively selected. These TCRs come from a man aged 18 to 35 in good health. Some clones in this sample may be carry-over from other donors' samples.

The chain recombines TRBV9 with TRBJ2-3, with D possibly called TRBD1 or TRBD2 (5 bases each). CDR1 is SGDLS and CDR2 is YYNGEE in the germline V gene. The V and J ends lost 4 bases and 6 bases respectively, with 15 bases between them. CDR3 length: 14 amino acids. The CDR3 loop is CASSPGTPGDTQYF. The CDR3 nucleotides are TGTGCCAGCAGCCCGGGGACCCCTGGGGATACGCAGTATTTT.

The chain couples TRBV25-1 to TRBJ1-1; D ambiguous. V was cut by 7 bases and J by 0 bases, with 15 bases left in between. Germline V gene lookup returns CDR1 MGHDK and CDR2 SYGVNS. CDR3 size: 15 residues. This chain's CDR3 is CASNDPSRLNTEAFF. The CDR3 nucleotides read TGTGCCAGCAATGATCCGAGCAGATTGAACACTGAAGCTTTCTTT.

The chain employs TRBV7-6 and TRBJ2-7, with TRBD1 as a possible D gene (5 bases). V lost 5 bases to trimming and J lost 6 bases, with 14 bases between them. This CDR3 region has 13 residues. Germline V gene lookup returns CDR1 SGHVS and CDR2 FNYEAQ. Written as DNA, the CDR3 is TGTGCCAGCAGCATGGTACAGGCTAGCGAGCAGTACTTC. The encoded protein is CASSMVQASEQYF.

The V call is TRBV6-6, the J call TRBJ1-2, with D perhaps TRBD1 (6 bases). With 2 bases removed from V and 8 bases from J, the gap between germline ends came to 12 bases. Germline assignment: CDR1 MNHNY and CDR2 SVGAGI (reference sequence). This CDR3 contains 13 residues. CDR3 coding DNA: TGTGCCAGCAGTTACGGCCAGGGGCTAGGCTACACCTTC. Its translation: CASSYGQGLGYTF.

The chain links TRBV21-1 to TRBJ2-2. TRBV21-1 represents a pseudogene. CDR3 length: 15 residues. CDR3 residues: CASSPRAQNTGELFF. CDR3 in DNA: TGTGCCAGCAGCCCAAGGGCACAGAACACCGGGGAGCTGTTTTTT.

The CDR3 sequence: CASSEGGGPRGHEQYF. CDR3 nucleotide sequence: TGTGCCAGCAGTGAAGGGGGGGGGCCTCGGGGCCACGAGCAGTACTTC. The genes are TRBV2 and TRBJ2-7; perhaps TRBD2 as D (7 bases). The V gene lost 1 base and the J gene lost 5 bases, with 18 bases spanning the gap. Germline V gene sequence: CDR1 SNHLY, CDR2 FYNNEI. There are 16 residues in the CDR3.

The chain uses TRBV5-1 and TRBJ1-4, with 7 bases aligning to TRBD1. Germline CDR1 and CDR2: SGHRS and YFSETQ. This CDR3 spans 16 amino acids. J was trimmed by 0 bases and V by 4 bases; bases with no gene match: 6. The CDR3 loop reads CASSPGQVATNEKLFF. CDR3 nucleotide sequence: TGCGCCAGCAGCCCCGGACAGGTTGCAACTAATGAAAAACTGTTTTTT.

This sequence joins TRBV5-1 and TRBJ2-5; perhaps TRBD1 as D (7 bases). The CDR3 totals 14 residues. Trimming took 4 bases from V and 5 from J, leaving 15 bases between them. Germline V gives CDR1 SGHRS, CDR2 YFSETQ. The CDR3 reads CASSAGGGYETQYF. As DNA, the CDR3 is TGCGCCAGCAGCGCCGGAGGGGGCTATGAGACCCAGTACTTC.

In this sample, this clone turned up once. CDR3 amino acids: CASSKRTLSSYEQYF. The DNA for the CDR3 is TGTGCCAGCAGTAAAAGGACACTTAGCTCCTACGAGCAGTACTTC. The chain has TRBV6-6 and TRBJ2-5; TRBD1 might be the D (5 bases). Matching the DNA end better, TRBJ2-7 makes the J call doubtful. Germline values: CDR1 MNHNY, CDR2 SVGAGI (reference sequence). The CDR3 contains 15 residues.

As for this clone: The sample holds other DNA sequences that translate to the same CDR3. CDR3 sequence: CASSRNTGELFF. The CDR3 region has the DNA TGTGCCAGCAGCAGAAACACCGGGGAGCTGTTTTTT. This chain links TRBV6-4 with TRBJ2-2, with D uncertain. Germline V gives CDR1 MRHNA, CDR2 SNTAGT. CDR3 length equals 12 residues. V lost 6 bases, J lost 2 bases, and 4 bases lay in between.

The chain has TRBV7-8 and TRBJ2-5; D may be TRBD1 (6 bases). V lost 5 bases, J lost 1 base, and 20 bases lay in between. Germline V gives CDR1 SGHVS, CDR2 FQNEAQ. There are 17 residues in the CDR3. The CDR3 DNA sequence: TGTGCCAGCAGCCTGACCAAACCAGGGGTCCGCCAAGAGACCCAGTACTTC. Translating gives CASSLTKPGVRQETQYF.

The chain couples TRBV21-1 to TRBJ2-7; the table's D gene call, TRBD1, was not cross checked with the DNA. TRBV21-1 is recorded as a pseudogene. There are 13 residues in the CDR3. The CDR3 is CVLGREPLYEQYF. The CDR3 nucleotides are TGTGTCCTGGGCAGGGAACCTCTCTACGAGCAGTACTTC.

This chain uses TRBV7-3 with TRBJ1-1, with 7 bases fitting TRBD1. The V gene's germline CDR1 is SGHTA and CDR2 FQGTGA. The CDR3 sequence is 15 residues long. V lost 2 bases, J lost 4 bases, and 7 bases stayed unmatched. In DNA, the CDR3 is TGTGCCAGCAGCTTATTAGGGGGCGTGGGCACTGAAGCTTTCTTT. Its protein is CASSLLGGVGTEAFF.

This clone appeared a single time. The V call is TRBV7-2, the J call TRBJ2-4, with D possibly matching TRBD1 (7 bases). With 5 bases removed from V and 6 bases from J, the gap between germline ends came to 17 bases. Germline-derived CDR1 and CDR2 are SGHTA and FQGNSA. This CDR3 has 15 amino acids. The DNA for the CDR3 is TGTGCCAGCAGCCCAGGGGGGCCCCTTGGAAACATTCAGTACTTC. Protein: CASSPGGPLGNIQYF.

V usage is TRBV5-1 and J usage is TRBJ2-3; TRBD1 or TRBD2 may be the D gene (6 bases each). The CDR3 runs to 14 residues. Trimming removed 4 bases at V and 4 bases at J, with 13 bases between. CDR1 is SGHRS and CDR2 is YFSETQ in the germline V gene. The CDR3 DNA follows: TGCGCCAGCAGCACGGGGGACAAGTCAGATACGCAGTATTTT. It is translated as CASSTGDKSDTQYF.

The chain uses TRBV5-1 and TRBJ2-1; 7 bases match TRBD1. The CDR3 has 15 residues. J was trimmed by 3 bases and V by 0 bases; bases with no gene match: 3. CDR1 is SGHRS, CDR2 YFSETQ, per germline. CDR3 sequence: CASSLVQGRYNEQFF. In DNA form, the CDR3 reads TGCGCCAGCAGCTTGGTACAGGGGCGCTACAATGAGCAGTTCTTC.

The chain couples TRBV10-2 to TRBJ1-5, with TRBD1 matching over 8 bases. This CDR3 comprises 16 residues. The germline V gene encodes CDR1 WSHSY and CDR2 SAAADI. With 3 bases clipped from V and 2 bases from J, the junction kept 6 bases outside the gene matches. Written as DNA, the CDR3 is TGCGCCAGCAGTGATCAGGGGGCGTCGGGCAATCAGCCCCAGCATTTT. This translates into CASSDQGASGNQPQHF.

This clone was seen a handful of times. This sample also contains other DNA sequences that code for the same CDR3. The chain carries TRBV28 and TRBJ1-5; TRBD1 is a possible D gene (5 bases). V was clipped by 5 bases and J by 1 base, with 9 bases between them. The CDR3 has 14 residues. Germline values: CDR1 MDHEN, CDR2 SYDVKM. The CDR3 reads CASSPGGSNQPQHF. CDR3 coding DNA: TGTGCCAGCAGTCCGGGGGGGAGCAATCAGCCCCAGCATTTT. The full variable domain, with the rest looked up from reference TRBV28 and TRBJ1-5, is DVKVTQSSRYLVKRTGEKVFLECVQDMDHENMFWYRQDPGLGLRLIYFSYDVKMKEKGDIPEGYSVSREKKERFSLILESASTNQTSMYLCASSPGGSNQPQHFGDGTRLSIL.

The chain recombines TRBV7-2 with TRBJ1-5; D remains ambiguous. Trimming pared 4 bases from V and 1 base from J, leaving 14 bases between. The CDR3 totals 16 residues. The V gene's germline CDR1 is SGHTA and CDR2 FQGNSA. As DNA, the CDR3 is TGTGCCAGCAGCTATAGTCTGGGTAGGAGCAATCAGCCCCAGCATTTT. It encodes CASSYSLGRSNQPQHF.

The chain combines TRBV7-8 with TRBJ2-6, with unresolved D. CDR3 size: 14 residues. Germline V gene lookup returns CDR1 SGHVS and CDR2 FQNEAQ. Trimming removed 8 bases from V and 4 bases from J, with 12 bases in between. CDR3 nucleotides: TGTGCCAGCTCTTGGAGAGAGGGGGCCAACGTCCTGACTTTC. Its protein product is CASSWREGANVLTF.

V and J are TRBV9 and TRBJ1-1; TRBD1 aligns across 8 bases. Germline V gene lookup returns CDR1 SGDLS and CDR2 YYNGEE. CDR3 length: 15 residues. The V segment lost 2 bases and the J segment 4 bases; nucleotides outside the gene matches: 7. For the CDR3, the DNA is TGTGCCAGCAGCGTCGGAGGGACAGGCATCACTGAAGCTTTCTTT. Translation: CASSVGGTGITEAFF.

V and J are TRBV6-5 and TRBJ2-3; 8 bases are a match to TRBD2. J was trimmed by 1 base and V by 4 bases; bases with no gene match: 4. The CDR3 is made up of 15 amino acids. In germline, CDR1 is MNHEY, CDR2 SVGAGI. This CDR3 reads CASSLGLGRTDTQYF. DNA of the CDR3: TGTGCCAGCAGTTTGGGACTAGGCCGCACAGATACGCAGTATTTT.

The rearrangement links TRBV29-1 to TRBJ2-3; 7 nucleotides line up with TRBD1. The CDR3 spans 13 residues. V trimming: 7 bases; J trimming: 2 bases; junction bases outside the gene matches: 6. Germline lookup yields CDR1 SQVTM and CDR2 ANQGSEA. The CDR3 DNA reads TGCAGCGGATGGACAGGAACCACAGATACGCAGTATTTT. Translation: CSGWTGTTDTQYF.